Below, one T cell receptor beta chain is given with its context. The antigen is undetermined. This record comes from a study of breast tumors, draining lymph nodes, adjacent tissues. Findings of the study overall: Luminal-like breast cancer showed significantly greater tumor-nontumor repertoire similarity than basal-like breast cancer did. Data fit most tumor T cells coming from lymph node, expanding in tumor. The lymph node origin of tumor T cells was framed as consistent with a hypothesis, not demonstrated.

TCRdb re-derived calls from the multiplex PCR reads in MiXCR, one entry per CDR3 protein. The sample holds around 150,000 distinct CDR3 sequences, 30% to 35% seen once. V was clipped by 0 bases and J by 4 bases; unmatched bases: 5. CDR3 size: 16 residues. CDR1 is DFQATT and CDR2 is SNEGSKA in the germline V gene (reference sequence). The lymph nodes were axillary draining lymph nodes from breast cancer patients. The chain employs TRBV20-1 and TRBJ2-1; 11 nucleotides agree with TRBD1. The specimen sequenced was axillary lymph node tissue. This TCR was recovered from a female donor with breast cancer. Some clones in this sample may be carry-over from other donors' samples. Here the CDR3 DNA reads TGCAGTGCTAGAGAGGGACAGGGGGGGTTGTACAATGAGCAGTTCTTC. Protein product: CSAREGQGGLYNEQFF.